Included here is one TCR beta chain sequence, with context. Original data processing: Reference gene primer amplification gave nucleated cell count estimates. Sequencing was performed with immunoSEQ multiplex PCR; in TCRdb, only in-frame clones are kept and a portion is missing. The DNA gave D and trimming, while V, J and clone size come from that table. The sample yields just under 350,000 clones, roughly 89% seen once. V shed 0 bases, J shed 9 bases, and the junction held 1 base outside the gene matches. The CDR3 spans 13 residues. Germline assignment: CDR1 SGDLS and CDR2 YYNGEE. This sample stems from a study of blood T cell repertoires in COVID-19. Turning to the study itself: Sample material is recorded as cDNA or gDNA derived from T cells, B-cell-depleted T cells, or PBMCs.

The sequence came from a young woman who had recovered from COVID-19. Sequencing was done on a sample of peripheral blood. J is TRBJ2-1 and V is TRBV9; 9 bases line up with TRBD2. CDR3: CASSVVRGGEQFF. CDR3 DNA: TGTGCCAGCAGCGTAGTGCGGGGGGGTGAGCAGTTCTTC.